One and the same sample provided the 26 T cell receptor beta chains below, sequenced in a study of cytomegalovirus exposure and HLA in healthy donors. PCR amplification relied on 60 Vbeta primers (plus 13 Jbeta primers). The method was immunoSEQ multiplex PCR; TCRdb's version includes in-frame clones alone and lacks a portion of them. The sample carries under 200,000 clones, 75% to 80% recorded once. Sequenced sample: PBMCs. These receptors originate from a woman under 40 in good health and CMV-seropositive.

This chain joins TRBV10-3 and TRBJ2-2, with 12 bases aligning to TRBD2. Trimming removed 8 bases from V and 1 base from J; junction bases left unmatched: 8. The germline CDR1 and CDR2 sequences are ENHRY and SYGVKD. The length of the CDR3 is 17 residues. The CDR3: CAIRPTSGGLNTGELFF. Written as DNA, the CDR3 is TGTGCCATCCGCCCCACTAGCGGGGGGCTGAACACCGGGGAGCTGTTTTTT.

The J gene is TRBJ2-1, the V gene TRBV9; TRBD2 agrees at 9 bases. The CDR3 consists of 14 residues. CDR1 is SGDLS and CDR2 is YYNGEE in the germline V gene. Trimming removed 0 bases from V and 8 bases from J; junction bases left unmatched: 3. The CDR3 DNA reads TGTGCCAGCAGCGTAGGGACTAGCGTCCATGAGCAGTTCTTC. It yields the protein CASSVGTSVHEQFF.

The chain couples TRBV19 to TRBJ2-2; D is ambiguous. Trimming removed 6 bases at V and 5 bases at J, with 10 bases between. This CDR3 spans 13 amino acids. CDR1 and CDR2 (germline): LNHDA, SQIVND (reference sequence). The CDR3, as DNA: TGTGCCAGTAGCTTCGGTGGTACCGGGGAGCTGTTTTTT. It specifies CASSFGGTGELFF.

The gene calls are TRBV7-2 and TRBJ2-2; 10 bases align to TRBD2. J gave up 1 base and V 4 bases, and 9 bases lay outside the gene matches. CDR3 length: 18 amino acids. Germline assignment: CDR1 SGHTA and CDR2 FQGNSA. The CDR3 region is CASSSRTSGVMNTGELFF. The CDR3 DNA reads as TGTGCCAGCAGCTCCAGGACTAGCGGAGTGATGAACACCGGGGAGCTGTTTTTT.

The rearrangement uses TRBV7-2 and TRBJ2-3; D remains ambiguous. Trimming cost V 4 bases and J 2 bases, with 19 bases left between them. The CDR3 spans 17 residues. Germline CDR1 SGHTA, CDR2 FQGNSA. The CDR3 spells CASSSRGRFGLTDTQYF. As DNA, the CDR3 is TGTGCCAGCAGCTCCCGAGGCCGATTTGGCCTCACAGATACGCAGTATTTT.

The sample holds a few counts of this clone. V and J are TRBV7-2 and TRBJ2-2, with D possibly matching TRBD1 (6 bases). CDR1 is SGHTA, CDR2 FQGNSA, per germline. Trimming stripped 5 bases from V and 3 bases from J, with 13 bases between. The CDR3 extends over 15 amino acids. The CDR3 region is CASSPDRTDTGELFF. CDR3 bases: TGTGCCAGCAGCCCAGACAGGACGGACACCGGGGAGCTGTTTTTT. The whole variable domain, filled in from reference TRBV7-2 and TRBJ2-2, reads GAGVSQSPSNKVTEKGKDVELRCDPISGHTALYWYRQSLGQGLEFLIYFQGNSAPDKSGLPSDRFSAERTGGSVSTLTIQRTQQEDSAVYLCASSPDRTDTGELFFGEGSRLTVL.

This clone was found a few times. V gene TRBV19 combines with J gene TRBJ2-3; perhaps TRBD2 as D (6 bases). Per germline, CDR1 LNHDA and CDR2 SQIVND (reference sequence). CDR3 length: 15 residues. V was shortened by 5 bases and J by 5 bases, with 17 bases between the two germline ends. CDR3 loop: CASSFGVGGVDTQYF. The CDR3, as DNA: TGTGCCAGTAGTTTTGGAGTTGGCGGGGTAGATACGCAGTATTTT.

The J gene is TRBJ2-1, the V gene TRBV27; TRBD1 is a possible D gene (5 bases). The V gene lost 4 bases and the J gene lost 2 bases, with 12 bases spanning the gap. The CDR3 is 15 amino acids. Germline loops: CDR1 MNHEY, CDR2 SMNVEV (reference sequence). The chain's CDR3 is CASSSDSQTYNEQFF. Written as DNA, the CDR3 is TGTGCCAGCAGTTCTGACAGCCAAACCTACAATGAGCAGTTCTTC.

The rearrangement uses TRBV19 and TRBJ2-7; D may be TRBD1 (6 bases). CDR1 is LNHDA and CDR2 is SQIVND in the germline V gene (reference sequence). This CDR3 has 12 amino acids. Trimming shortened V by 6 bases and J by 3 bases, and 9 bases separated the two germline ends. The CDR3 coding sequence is TGTGCCAGTAGGGGGGCGAACTACGAGCAGTACTTC. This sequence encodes CASRGANYEQYF. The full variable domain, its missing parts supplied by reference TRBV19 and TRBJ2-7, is DGGITQSPKYLFRKEGQNVTLSCEQNLNHDAMYWYRQDPGQGLRLIYYSQIVNDFQKGDIAEGYSVSREKKESFPLTVTSAQKNPTAFYLCASRGANYEQYFGPGTRLTVT.

CDR3 region: CASSYSGGAHSYEQYF. The CDR3 DNA reads as TGTGCCAGCAGTTACTCGGGGGGGGCCCACTCCTACGAGCAGTACTTC. V gene TRBV6-5 combines with J gene TRBJ2-7; weak D call: TRBD2 (7 bases). Trimming pared 0 bases from V and 0 bases from J, leaving 12 bases between. The CDR3 covers 16 residues. Germline CDR1 MNHEY, CDR2 SVGAGI.

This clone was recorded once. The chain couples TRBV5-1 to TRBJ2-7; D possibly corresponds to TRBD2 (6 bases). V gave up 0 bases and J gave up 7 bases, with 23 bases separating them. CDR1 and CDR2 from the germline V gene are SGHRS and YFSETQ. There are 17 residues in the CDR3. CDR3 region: CASSLGPVDSGAGEQYF. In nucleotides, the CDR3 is TGCGCCAGCAGCTTGGGTCCGGTAGATAGCGGAGCAGGAGAGCAGTACTTC.

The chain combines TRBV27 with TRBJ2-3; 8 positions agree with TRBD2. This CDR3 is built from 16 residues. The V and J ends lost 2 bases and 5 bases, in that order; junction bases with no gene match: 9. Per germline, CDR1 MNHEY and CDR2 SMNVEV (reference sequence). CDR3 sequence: CASSLRTGGPVDTQYF. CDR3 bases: TGTGCCAGCAGTTTACGGACGGGAGGGCCGGTAGATACGCAGTATTTT.

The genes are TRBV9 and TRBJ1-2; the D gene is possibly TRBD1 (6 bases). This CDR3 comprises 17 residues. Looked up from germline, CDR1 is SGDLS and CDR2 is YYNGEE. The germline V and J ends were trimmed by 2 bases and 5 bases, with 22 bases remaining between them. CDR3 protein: CASSVGFNREALYGYTF. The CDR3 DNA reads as TGTGCCAGCAGCGTTGGATTCAACAGGGAAGCCCTATATGGCTACACCTTC.

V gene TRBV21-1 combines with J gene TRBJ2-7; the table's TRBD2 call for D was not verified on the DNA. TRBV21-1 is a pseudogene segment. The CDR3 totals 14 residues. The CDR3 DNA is TGTGCCAGCAGCAAAGACCTGGGCGCGGGAGGCCGGGGGGTC. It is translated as CASSKDLGAGGRGV.

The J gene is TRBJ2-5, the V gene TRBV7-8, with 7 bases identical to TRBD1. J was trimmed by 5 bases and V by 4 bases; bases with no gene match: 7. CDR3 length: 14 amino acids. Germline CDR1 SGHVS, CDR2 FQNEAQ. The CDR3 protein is CASSSRGRGETQYF. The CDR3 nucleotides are TGTGCCAGCAGCTCCCGCGGCAGGGGGGAGACCCAGTACTTC.

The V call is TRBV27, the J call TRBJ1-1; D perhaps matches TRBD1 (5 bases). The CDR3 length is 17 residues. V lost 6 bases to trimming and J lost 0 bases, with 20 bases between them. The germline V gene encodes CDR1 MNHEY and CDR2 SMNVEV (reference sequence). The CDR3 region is CASSNSQGSLMNTEAFF. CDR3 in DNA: TGTGCCAGCAGCAACTCCCAGGGATCCCTCATGAACACTGAAGCTTTCTTT.

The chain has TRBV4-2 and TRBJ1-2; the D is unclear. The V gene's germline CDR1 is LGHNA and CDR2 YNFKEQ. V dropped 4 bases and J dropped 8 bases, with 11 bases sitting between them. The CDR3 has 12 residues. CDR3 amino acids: CASSPPSGGYTF. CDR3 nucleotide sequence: TGTGCCAGCAGCCCACCCTCGGGGGGCTACACCTTC.

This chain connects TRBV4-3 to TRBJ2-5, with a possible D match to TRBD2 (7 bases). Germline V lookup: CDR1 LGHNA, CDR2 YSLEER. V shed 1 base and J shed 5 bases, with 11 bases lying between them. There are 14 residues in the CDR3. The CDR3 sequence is CASSQGTRGETQYF. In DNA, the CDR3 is TGCGCCAGCAGCCAAGGGACTAGGGGGGAGACCCAGTACTTC.

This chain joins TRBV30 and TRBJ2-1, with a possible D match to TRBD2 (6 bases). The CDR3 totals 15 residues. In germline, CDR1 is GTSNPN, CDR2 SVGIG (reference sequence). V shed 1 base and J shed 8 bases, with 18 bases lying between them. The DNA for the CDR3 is TGTGCCTGGAGTGGGTTATGGGCTAGCGACGATGAGCAGTTCTTC. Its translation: CAWSGLWASDDEQFF.

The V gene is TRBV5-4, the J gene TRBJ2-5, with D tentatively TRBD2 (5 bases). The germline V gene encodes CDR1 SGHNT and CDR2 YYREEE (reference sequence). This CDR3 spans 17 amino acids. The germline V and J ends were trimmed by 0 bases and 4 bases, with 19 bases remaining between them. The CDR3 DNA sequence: TGTGCCAGCAGCTTGGGCCGCGGTGGGGAGAAGGGAGAGACCCAGTACTTC. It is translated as CASSLGRGGEKGETQYF. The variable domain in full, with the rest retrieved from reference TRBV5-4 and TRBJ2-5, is ETGVTQSPTHLIKTRGQQVTLRCSSQSGHNTVSWYQQALGQGPQFIFQYYREEENGRGNFPPRFSGLQFPNYSSELNVNALELDDSALYLCASSLGRGGEKGETQYFGPGTRLLVL.

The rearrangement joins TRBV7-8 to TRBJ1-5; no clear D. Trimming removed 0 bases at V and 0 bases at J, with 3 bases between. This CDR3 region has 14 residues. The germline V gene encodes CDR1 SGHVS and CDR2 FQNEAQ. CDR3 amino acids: CASSLAYSNQPQHF. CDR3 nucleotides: TGTGCCAGCAGCTTAGCTTATAGCAATCAGCCCCAGCATTTT.

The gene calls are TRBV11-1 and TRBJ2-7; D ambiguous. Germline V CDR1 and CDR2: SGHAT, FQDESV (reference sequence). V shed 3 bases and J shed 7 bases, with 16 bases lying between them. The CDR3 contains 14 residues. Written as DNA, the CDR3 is TGTGCCAGCAGCTTTCATCCATACTCTCGGGAGCAGTACTTC. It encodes CASSFHPYSREQYF.

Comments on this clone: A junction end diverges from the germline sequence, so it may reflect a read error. CDR3 sequence reads: CASSRRDRYNSPLHF. Written as DNA, the CDR3 is TGTGCCAGCAGTCGCCGGGACAGGTATAACTCACCCCTCCACTTT. J is TRBJ1-6 and V is TRBV28; TRBD1 matches 8 bases. CDR3 size: 15 residues. The V gene's germline CDR1 is MDHEN and CDR2 SYDVKM.

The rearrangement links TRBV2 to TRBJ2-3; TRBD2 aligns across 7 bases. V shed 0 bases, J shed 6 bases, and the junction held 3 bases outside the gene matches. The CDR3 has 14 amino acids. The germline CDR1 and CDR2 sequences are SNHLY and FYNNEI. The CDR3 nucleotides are TGTGCCAGCAGTGAAGCGCGGGGGTGGGATACGCAGTATTTT. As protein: CASSEARGWDTQYF. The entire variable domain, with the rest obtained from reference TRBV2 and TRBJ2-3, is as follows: EPEVTQTPSHQVTQMGQEVILRCVPISNHLYFYWYRQILGQKVEFLVSFYNNEISEKSEIFDDQFSVERPDGSNFTLKIRSTKLEDSAMYFCASSEARGWDTQYFGPGTRLTVL.

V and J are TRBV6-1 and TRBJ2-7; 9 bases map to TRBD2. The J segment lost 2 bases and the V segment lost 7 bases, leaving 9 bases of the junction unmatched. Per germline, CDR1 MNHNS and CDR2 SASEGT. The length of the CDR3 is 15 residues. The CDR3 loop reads CASNPAGGPPYEQYF. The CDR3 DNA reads TGTGCCAGCAATCCGGCGGGAGGGCCGCCCTACGAGCAGTACTTC.

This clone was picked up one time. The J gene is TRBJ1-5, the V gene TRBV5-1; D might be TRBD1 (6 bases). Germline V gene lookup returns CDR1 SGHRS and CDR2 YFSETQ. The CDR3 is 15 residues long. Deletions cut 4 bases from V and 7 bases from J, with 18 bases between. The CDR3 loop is CASSRLGAAGQPQHF. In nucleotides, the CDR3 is TGCGCCAGCAGCAGGCTGGGGGCTGCCGGACAGCCCCAGCATTTT.